The 25 T cell receptor beta chains given below trace back to one sample, sequenced in a study of regulatory T cells in long-lasting Graves disease. Time point specified: newly diagnosed GD, antithyroid drugs for less than 3 months. Generation of the TCR library employed RNA extracted from PBMCs. Arm-PCR of CDR3 regions and iRepertoire HTBI primers were used to build TCR beta libraries. TCRdb re-called the multiplex PCR reads through MiXCR, storing one row per CDR3 protein. The sample has about half a million distinct CDR3 sequences, approximately 12% seen once. These data were also reused for a study on T cells in Graves' hyperthyroidism and ophthalmopathy.

Material: peripheral blood mononuclear cells (PBMCs), obtained at new diagnosis, from a patient treated with antithyroid drugs. Receptors were obtained from a woman aged 25 to 39 with Graves disease.

This clonotype was detected many times. The chain employs TRBV7-9 and TRBJ2-1, with 10 bases that match TRBD1. This CDR3 is built from 15 residues. From germline, CDR1 is SEHNR and CDR2 FQNEAQ (reference sequence). Trimming cost V 5 bases and J 6 bases; bases outside gene matches: 7. CDR3 sequence: CASSQPGQGFNEQFF. As DNA, the CDR3 is TGTGCCAGCAGCCAGCCGGGACAGGGGTTCAATGAGCAGTTCTTC.

The rearrangement links TRBV5-1 to TRBJ1-6; perhaps TRBD1 as D (6 bases). Germline CDR1 reads SGHRS; CDR2 reads YFSETQ. The CDR3 is made up of 14 amino acids. V was shortened by 0 bases and J by 7 bases, with 8 bases between the two germline ends. The CDR3: CASSLVGTNSPLHF. In DNA, the CDR3 is TGCGCCAGCAGCTTGGTCGGGACAAATTCACCCCTCCACTTT.

This clonotype appeared many times. The V gene is TRBV3-1, the J gene TRBJ1-1; possible D gene TRBD1, 5 bases. The CDR3 contains 14 residues. Trimming cost V 1 base and J 4 bases, with 10 bases left between them. Germline values: CDR1 LGHDT, CDR2 YNNKEL (reference sequence). The CDR3 loop is CASSQVLGGTEAFF. For the CDR3, the DNA is TGTGCCAGCAGCCAAGTTTTGGGGGGCACTGAAGCTTTCTTT.

This clonotype has more than one count but fewer than ten. This chain joins TRBV7-2 and TRBJ2-1; 11 bases align to TRBD2. Germline assignment: CDR1 SGHTA and CDR2 FQGNSA. J lost 6 bases, V lost 5 bases, and 12 bases had no gene match. The CDR3 is 17 residues long. This chain's CDR3 is CASSTKSRLAGLNEQFF. CDR3 in DNA: TGTGCCAGCAGCACCAAAAGTCGACTAGCGGGACTCAATGAGCAGTTCTTC.

This clonotype was seen a single time. Only one base separates this from a far larger clonotype, so it likely reflects a read error. The V call is TRBV11-3, the J call TRBJ2-2; a weak D match, TRBD2 (5 bases). CDR3 length: 12 residues. CDR1 and CDR2 from the germline V gene are SGHNT and YENEEA. The CDR3 nucleotides are TGTGCCAGCAGCCCTAGAACCGGGGAGCTGTATTTT. This translates into CASSPRTGELYF.

This clonotype showed up many times. The J gene is TRBJ2-3, the V gene TRBV25-1, with a possible D match to TRBD1 (5 bases). CDR1 and CDR2 from the germline V gene are MGHDK and SYGVNS. CDR3 size: 15 residues. V lost 6 bases and J lost 2, with 15 bases in between. In nucleotides, the CDR3 is TGTGCCAGCAGCGCCCAGGGCTATTACACAGATACGCAGTATTTT. It specifies CASSAQGYYTDTQYF.

In the case of this clonotype: Since a much larger clone is just one base distant, this may be a read error. The conserved final phenylalanine or tryptophan is absent from the CDR3, which likely points to a read error. The chain uses TRBV6-5 and TRBJ1-6, with 9 bases matching TRBD1. The CDR3 contains 16 residues. Unmatched junction bases numbered 6, after V lost 0 bases and J lost 9 bases. Germline lookup yields CDR1 MNHEY and CDR2 SVGAGI. CDR3 coding DNA: TGTGCCAGCAGTTACTCCGGACAGGGGAAGATTTCACCCCTCCACTCT. This sequence encodes CASSYSGQGKISPLHS.

This chain links TRBV20-1 with TRBJ2-3; 7 bases line up with TRBD2. The CDR3 is 17 residues long. The germline V gene encodes CDR1 DFQATT and CDR2 SNEGSKA (reference sequence). With 0 bases clipped from V and 2 bases from J, the junction kept 11 bases outside the gene matches. DNA for the CDR3: TGCAGTGCTAGAGATATAGGCCCAGCGGGAATCACAGATACGCAGTATTTT. It translates to CSARDIGPAGITDTQYF.

At least ten counts were recorded for this clonotype. V and J are TRBV19 and TRBJ2-1; TRBD2 matches 10 bases. CDR3 size: 15 residues. V trimming: 1 base; J trimming: 5 bases; junction bases outside the gene matches: 2. CDR1 is LNHDA, CDR2 SQIVND, per germline (reference sequence). In nucleotides, the CDR3 is TGTGCCAGTAGTATAGGGACTAGCGGACACAATGAGCAGTTCTTC. Protein product: CASSIGTSGHNEQFF.

This clonotype was seen many times. At one end the junction does not follow the germline gene, possibly because of a read error. The chain links TRBV13 to TRBJ2-2; 9 positions agree with TRBD2. The germline V gene has CDR1 PRHDT and CDR2 FYEKMQ (reference sequence). CDR3 length equals 14 residues. The CDR3 loop reads CASILAGEAGELFF. The CDR3 DNA sequence: TGTGCCAGCATCTTAGCGGGAGAGGCCGGGGAGCTGTTTTTT.

The V gene is TRBV20-1, the J gene TRBJ1-1, with TRBD1 matching 7 bases. This CDR3 is 15 amino acids long. Per the germline V gene, CDR1 is DFQATT and CDR2 is SNEGSKA (reference sequence). V lost 5 bases and J lost 0; bases outside the gene matches: 9. The DNA of the CDR3 is TGCAGTGCTCCGGGGGCAGGGGGAATGAACACTGAAGCTTTCTTT. Translation gives CSAPGAGGMNTEAFF.

This clonotype occurred many times. The genes are TRBV5-6 and TRBJ1-2; TRBD1 aligns across 12 bases. The J segment lost 4 bases and the V segment lost 4 bases, leaving 11 bases of the junction unmatched. Germline loops: CDR1 SGHDT, CDR2 YYEEEE. The CDR3 has 17 residues. The CDR3 coding sequence is TGTGCCAGCAGCGCCATTTGGGACAGGGGGCGCAGCTATGGCTACACCTTC. Its translation is CASSAIWDRGRSYGYTF.

Many counts were recorded for this clonotype. The chain uses TRBV2 and TRBJ1-1, with a tentative D call TRBD1 (5 bases). V was cut by 2 bases and J by 10 bases, with 20 bases left in between. Germline CDR1 is SNHLY and CDR2 is FYNNEI. The CDR3 has 15 residues. DNA of the CDR3: TGTGCCAGCAGTGAACTTACTACAGGTCAGGTCGGAGCTTTCTTT. Protein: CASSELTTGQVGAFF.

The chain has TRBV5-1 and TRBJ2-7; 10 bases map to TRBD2. The CDR3 has 19 residues. The ends lost 0 bases at V and 0 bases at J; junction bases unmatched: 12. Germline assignment: CDR1 SGHRS and CDR2 YFSETQ. CDR3 loop: CASSLGRLAGVGGSYEQYF. The CDR3 DNA sequence: TGCGCCAGCAGCTTGGGTCGTCTAGCGGGAGTTGGGGGCTCCTACGAGCAGTACTTC.

This clonotype was counted a few times. The chain couples TRBV29-1 to TRBJ2-7; weak D call: TRBD2 (5 bases). The ends were cut back, 7 bases at V and 4 bases at J, with 17 bases in the middle. This CDR3 is built from 13 residues. The germline gives CDR1 SQVTM, CDR2 ANQGSEA. The CDR3 here is CSARLLVGYEQYF. The CDR3 DNA reads as TGCAGCGCCCGCCTACTAGTGGGTTACGAGCAGTACTTC.

At least ten counts were recorded for this clonotype. The chain links TRBV19 to TRBJ2-5, with D possibly being TRBD1 (5 bases). The CDR3 extends over 18 amino acids. In germline, CDR1 is LNHDA, CDR2 SQIVND (reference sequence). V gave up 7 bases and J gave up 5 bases, with 29 bases separating them. In DNA form, the CDR3 reads TGTGCCAGTACCGCACATCCCTCTGAGGACACAACGAGGGAGACCCAGTACTTC. Translating gives CASTAHPSEDTTRETQYF.

This sequence joins TRBV24-1 and TRBJ2-5, with D tentatively TRBD1 (5 bases). Germline-derived CDR1 and CDR2 are KGHDR and SFDVKD. V dropped 4 bases and J dropped 7 bases, with 12 bases sitting between them. The CDR3 is 13 amino acids. The CDR3, as DNA: TGTGCCACCAGTGACGCTCAAAGGGGGACCCAGTACTTC. It specifies CATSDAQRGTQYF.

In its sample, this clonotype was seen many times. The chain recombines TRBV27 with TRBJ1-1; perhaps TRBD1 as D (5 bases). Germline CDR1 reads MNHEY; CDR2 reads SMNVEV (reference sequence). The CDR3 is made up of 16 amino acids. Trimming removed 6 bases from V and 6 bases from J, with 23 bases in between. The CDR3 protein is CASSFSGQGSYAEAFF. CDR3 DNA: TGTGCCAGCAGCTTTAGCGGGCAGGGTTCCTACGCTGAAGCTTTCTTT.

This clonotype was seen more than once but under ten times. Likely a read error: the CDR3 ends without its conserved phenylalanine or tryptophan. CDR3: CASSEMGVAKNIQYL. CDR3 bases: TGTGCCAGCAGTGAGATGGGGGTAGCCAAAAACATTCAGTACCTC. The chain carries TRBV27 and TRBJ2-4, with D perhaps assigned TRBD1 or TRBD2 (5 bases each). Germline values: CDR1 MNHEY, CDR2 SMNVEV (reference sequence). The CDR3 sequence is 15 residues long. Deletions cut 5 bases from V and 0 bases from J, with 11 bases between.

In its sample, this clonotype was seen many times. The rearrangement links TRBV4-1 to TRBJ2-5; possible D gene TRBD2, 5 bases. The germline V gene encodes CDR1 MGHRA and CDR2 YSYEKL. The germline V and J ends were trimmed by 4 bases and 0 bases, with 15 bases remaining between them. This CDR3 has 16 amino acids. As DNA, the CDR3 is TGCGCCAGCAGCCCGGGGAACACACCGTACCAAGAGACCCAGTACTTC. Translation gives CASSPGNTPYQETQYF.

This clonotype occurred many times. This chain joins TRBV7-9 and TRBJ2-1; D uncertain. The V gene's germline CDR1 is SEHNR and CDR2 FQNEAQ (reference sequence). Trimming cost V 2 bases and J 0 bases, with 8 bases left between them. The length of the CDR3 is 15 residues. The CDR3 nucleotides are TGTGCCAGCAGCTTACGGATTAGCTCCTACAATGAGCAGTTCTTC. Amino acid sequence: CASSLRISSYNEQFF.

This clonotype has at least ten counts. V is TRBV2 and J is TRBJ2-1, with a tentative D call TRBD2 (6 bases). Between the trimmed V and J ends, which lost 0 bases and 0 bases, there was a span of 9 bases. This CDR3 spans 16 amino acids. Germline V gene data show CDR1 as SNHLY and CDR2 as FYNNEI. Here the CDR3 reads CASSEASGTSYNEQFF. DNA for the CDR3: TGTGCCAGCAGTGAAGCTAGCGGAACCTCCTACAATGAGCAGTTCTTC. Supplemented by reference TRBV2 and TRBJ2-1, the full variable domain reads EPEVTQTPSHQVTQMGQEVILRCVPISNHLYFYWYRQILGQKVEFLVSFYNNEISEKSEIFDDQFSVERPDGSNFTLKIRSTKLEDSAMYFCASSEASGTSYNEQFFGPGTRLTVL.

The chain couples TRBV20-1 to TRBJ2-1; TRBD1 or TRBD2 may be the D gene (5 bases each). The length of the CDR3 is 15 residues. With 3 bases removed from V and 1 base from J, the gap between germline ends came to 13 bases. Germline loops: CDR1 DFQATT, CDR2 SNEGSKA (reference sequence). The CDR3 coding sequence is TGCAGTGCTAGGAGCCGGGGCCTATCCTACAATGAGCAGTTCTTC. Translated: CSARSRGLSYNEQFF.

The sample holds many counts of this clonotype. This sequence joins TRBV5-1 and TRBJ2-1; 9 positions match TRBD1. Germline V gene data show CDR1 as SGHRS and CDR2 as YFSETQ. V lost 1 base and J lost 7; bases outside the gene matches: 9. This CDR3 is built from 16 residues. This chain's CDR3 is CASSLPGTGSGNEQFF. The DNA for the CDR3 is TGCGCCAGCAGCTTGCCCGGGACAGGGTCAGGAAATGAGCAGTTCTTC.

This clonotype has ten or more counts. V and J are TRBV12-5 and TRBJ2-1; D unclear. Trimming removed 3 bases from V and 1 base from J, with 16 bases in between. CDR1 and CDR2 from the germline V gene are LGHNT and FRNRAP. The CDR3 is made up of 17 amino acids. CDR3 bases: TGTGCTAGTGGTTTAGAGTATGGCCTACTTTCCTACAATGAGCAGTTCTTC. Translation: CASGLEYGLLSYNEQFF.